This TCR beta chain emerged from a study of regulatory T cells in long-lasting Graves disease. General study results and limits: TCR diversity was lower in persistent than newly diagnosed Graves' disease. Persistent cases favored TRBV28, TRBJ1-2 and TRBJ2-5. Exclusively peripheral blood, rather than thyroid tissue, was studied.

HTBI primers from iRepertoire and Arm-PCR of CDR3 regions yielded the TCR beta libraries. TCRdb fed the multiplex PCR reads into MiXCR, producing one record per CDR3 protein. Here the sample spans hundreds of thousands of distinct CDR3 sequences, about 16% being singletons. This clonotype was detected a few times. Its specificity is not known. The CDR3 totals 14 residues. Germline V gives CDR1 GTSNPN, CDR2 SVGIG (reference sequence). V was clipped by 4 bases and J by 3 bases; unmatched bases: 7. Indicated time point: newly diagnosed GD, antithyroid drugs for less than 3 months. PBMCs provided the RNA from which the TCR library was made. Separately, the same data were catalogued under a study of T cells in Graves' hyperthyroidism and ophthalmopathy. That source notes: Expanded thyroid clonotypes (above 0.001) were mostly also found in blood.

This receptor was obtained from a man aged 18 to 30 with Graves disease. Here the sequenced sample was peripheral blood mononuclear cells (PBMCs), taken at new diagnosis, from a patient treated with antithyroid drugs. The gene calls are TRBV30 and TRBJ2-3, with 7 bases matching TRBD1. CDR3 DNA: TGTGCCTGGACCGACAGGGTAAGGACAGATACGCAGTATTTT. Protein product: CAWTDRVRTDTQYF.